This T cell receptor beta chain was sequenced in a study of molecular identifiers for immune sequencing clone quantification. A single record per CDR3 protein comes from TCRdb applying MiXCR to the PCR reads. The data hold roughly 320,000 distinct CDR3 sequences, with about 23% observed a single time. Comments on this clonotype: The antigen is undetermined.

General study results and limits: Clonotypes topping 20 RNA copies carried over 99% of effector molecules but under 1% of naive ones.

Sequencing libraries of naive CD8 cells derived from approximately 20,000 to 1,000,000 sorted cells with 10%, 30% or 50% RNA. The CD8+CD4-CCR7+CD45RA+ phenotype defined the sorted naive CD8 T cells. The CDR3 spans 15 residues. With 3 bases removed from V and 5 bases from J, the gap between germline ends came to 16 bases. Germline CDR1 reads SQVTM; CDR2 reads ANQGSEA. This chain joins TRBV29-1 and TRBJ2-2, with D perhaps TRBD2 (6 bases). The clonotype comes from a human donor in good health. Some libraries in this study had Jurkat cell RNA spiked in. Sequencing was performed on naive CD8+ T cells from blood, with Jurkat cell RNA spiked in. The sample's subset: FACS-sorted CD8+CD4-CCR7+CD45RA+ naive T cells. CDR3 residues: CSVDSEGWGTGELFF. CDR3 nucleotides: TGCAGCGTTGATTCGGAGGGTTGGGGAACCGGGGAGCTGTTTTTT.